The next 5 T cell receptor beta chains were all read from a single sample in a study of cytomegalovirus exposure and HLA in healthy donors (dated by TCRdb to 2017 to 2019). Library preparation employed the immunoSEQ multiplex PCR assay. The multiplex PCR relied on a mix of 60 forward primers for TCR Vbeta segments and 13 reverse primers for TCR Jbeta segments. TCRdb's version of the immuneACCESS table is confined to in-frame rearrangements and falls short of the full clone set. An unresolved V gene accounts for under half of the shortfall where checked; the remainder is of unknown origin. The sample table holds about 160,000 clones, of which 76% were seen once. The ten biggest clones cover roughly 1.4% of the sample. The specimen was PBMCs. The receptors originated from a man aged 55 to 69 in good health and CMV-seronegative.

The chain employs TRBV5-6 and TRBJ2-1; TRBD2 agrees at 9 bases. The V and J ends lost 3 bases and 3 bases, in that order; junction bases with no gene match: 7. The germline V gene has CDR1 SGHDT and CDR2 YYEEEE. This CDR3 comprises 16 residues. The CDR3 region has the DNA TGTGCCAGCAGCTCCGAGCGGGAGGACCTCTACAATGAGCAGTTCTTC. This translates into CASSSEREDLYNEQFF.

This chain joins TRBV5-1 and TRBJ2-1; TRBD2 aligns across 12 bases. This CDR3 has 15 amino acids. The V gene end was trimmed by 2 bases and the J gene end by 5 bases; junction bases not matched to a gene: 2. Germline loops: CDR1 SGHRS, CDR2 YFSETQ. CDR3 sequence (DNA): TGCGCCAGCAGCTTTCTAGCGGGGGGGAACAATGAGCAGTTCTTC. Translating gives CASSFLAGGNNEQFF. The variable domain in full, with the rest retrieved from reference TRBV5-1 and TRBJ2-1, is KAGVTQTPRYLIKTRGQQVTLSCSPISGHRSVSWYQQTPGQGLQFLFEYFSETQRNKGNFPGRFSGRQFSNSRSEMNVSTLELGDSALYLCASSFLAGGNNEQFFGPGTRLTVL.

V gene TRBV18 combines with J gene TRBJ2-4; 12 bases fit TRBD2. This CDR3 is 19 amino acids long. Trimming cost V 2 bases and J 0 bases; bases outside gene matches: 8. CDR1 is KGHSH, CDR2 LQKENI, per germline. The CDR3 DNA reads as TGTGCCAGCTCACCATACCCTAGCGGGGGGGCCGGAGCCAAAAACATTCAGTACTTC. Protein product: CASSPYPSGGAGAKNIQYF.

V is TRBV21-1 and J is TRBJ1-5; the listed D gene, TRBD1, was not tested against the DNA. TRBV21-1 is deemed a pseudogene. The CDR3 is 14 residues long. CDR3: CASSNTGENQPQHF. Here the CDR3 DNA reads TGTGCCAGCAGCAATACAGGGGAAAATCAGCCCCAGCATTTT.

This chain joins TRBV5-4 and TRBJ2-3; 8 bases match TRBD2. The CDR3 spans 15 residues. Trimming took 4 bases from V and 4 from J; bases not matched to a gene: 8. Germline V gene data show CDR1 as SGHNT and CDR2 as YYREEE (reference sequence). The CDR3 loop reads CASSPGGAPADTQYF. The DNA of the CDR3 is TGTGCCAGCAGCCCCGGGGGGGCCCCGGCAGATACGCAGTATTTT.